This TCR beta chain was identified in a study of blood T cell repertoires in COVID-19 (dated by TCRdb to 2020 to 2022). Broadly, across the study: The collaborator samples originated in the United States, Italy and Spain and spanned the acute and convalescent phases of COVID-19. The repertoires were made available in a free public database intended to serve as a resource for research on the immune response to SARS-CoV-2. A de-identified subject ID, COVID-19 status, age in years and sex were almost always included in the sample metadata. The samples were drawn from two sources: the first 160 participants of the ongoing ImmuneRACE study, and 950 to 1,500 subjects contributed by 6 global collaborators. The prospective study material was composed of cDNA or gDNA derived from T cells, B-cell-depleted T cells, or PBMCs. Subjects who had been exposed to COVID-19, were actively infected with it, or had recovered from it provided the deeply sampled blood TCRbeta repertoires that made up the dataset. HLA class I and class II types, where available, came from metadata supplied by the sample provider rather than from assay-based typing. The paper as a whole reports these results and caveats: The amount of clinical and demographic metadata varied by source and participant and was provided uncurated.

The germline V gene (reference sequence) provides CDR1 MNHNY and CDR2 SVGAGI. V lost 8 bases and J lost 8 bases; the stretch between them is 12 bases long. CDR3 length: 11 amino acids, cysteine to phenylalanine. CDR3 DNA is the only sequence kept; it has 33 bases, read in frame from the first base. With respect to this clone: The specificity of this receptor is unknown. Per-base qualities were not stored, and no clone one base away is much larger.

The immunoSEQ Assay, a bias-controlled multiplex PCR, was used to amplify TCRbeta CDR3 regions from genomic DNA. Under the source paper's analysis protocol: The number of nucleated cells in each sample was estimated from the amplification of reference gene primers within the assay. To quantify the absolute abundance of each unique TCRbeta CDR3 rearrangement, sequence reads were collapsed and filtered. For each sample, productive Simpson clonality was calculated as the square root of Simpson's diversity index over productive rearrangements. This is the immuneACCESS table as TCRdb keeps it, with only in-frame sequences that have V and J called. A part of the clones is gone; compared with another copy, unresolved V genes explain less than half, and the rest is unexplained. V, J and clone size are taken as reported in that table, and D and trimming were inferred from the DNA itself. Here the sample has 300,000 to 350,000 clones; roughly 86% occur a single time. Clones ranked in the top ten supply 9.9% of the sample.

One collaborating source in Seattle enrolled patients while the patients were actively infected and followed the patients over time throughout the course of disease. Whole blood was collected in K2EDTA tubes by collaborating institutions according to the institutions' own protocols. Collaborator samples were shipped for TCRbeta analysis as frozen whole blood, isolated PBMCs, or DNA extracted from either sample type. The rearranged chain carries TRBV6-6 and TRBJ1-1, with a tentative D gene TRBD1 over 5 matching bases. Sequencing input: peripheral blood. The receptor comes from a man aged 25-45 years with COVID-19, enrolled during active disease. The DNA sequence is TGTGCCAGCGGGGGGGGAAGAGAAGCTTTCTTT. The translation is CASGGGREAFF.